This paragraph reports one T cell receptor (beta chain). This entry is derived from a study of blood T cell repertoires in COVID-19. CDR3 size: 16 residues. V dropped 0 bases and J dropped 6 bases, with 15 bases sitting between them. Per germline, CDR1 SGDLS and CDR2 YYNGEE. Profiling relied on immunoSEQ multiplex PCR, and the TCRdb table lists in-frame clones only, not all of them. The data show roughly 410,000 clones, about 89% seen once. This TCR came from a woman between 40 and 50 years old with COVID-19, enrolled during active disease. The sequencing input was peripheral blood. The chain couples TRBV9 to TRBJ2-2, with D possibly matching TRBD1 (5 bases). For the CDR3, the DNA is TGTGCCAGCAGCGTAGGAGCAGGGTCGTTGGCCGGGGAGCTGTTTTTT. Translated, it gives CASSVGAGSLAGELFF.